Presented here are 21 T cell receptor beta chains from one specimen sequenced in a study of CD8 T cells in ankylosing spondylitis. In TCRdb, the 5' RACE reads were re-called with MiXCR into one record per CDR3 protein. The sample records 150,000 to 200,000 distinct CDR3 sequences, approximately 10% being singletons. Sequenced material: blood, either unsorted or a sorted T cell fraction (not recorded which). The receptors derive from a male donor with ankylosing spondylitis or in good health (not recorded which).

This clonotype was found many times. This chain joins TRBV29-1 and TRBJ2-7; 9 bases are shared with TRBD1. Germline CDR1 SQVTM, CDR2 ANQGSEA. V was pared by 6 bases and J by 5 bases, with 5 bases of the junction left unmatched. This CDR3 contains 12 residues. The DNA for the CDR3 is TGCAGCGTAACACAGGGGGCCGACGAGCAGTACTTC. It yields the protein CSVTQGADEQYF.

The chain uses TRBV3-1 and TRBJ2-2; tentatively, D is TRBD2 (6 bases). The CDR3 has 16 residues. Trimming pared 6 bases from V and 7 bases from J, leaving 21 bases between. Germline V lookup: CDR1 LGHDT, CDR2 YNNKEL (reference sequence). The DNA for the CDR3 is TGTGCCAGCAGTCCAAGGTCAGGGCCCGGGAGCGGGGAGCTGTTTTTT. Its protein product is CASSPRSGPGSGELFF.

This clonotype was counted between two and nine times. The chain is built from TRBV18 and TRBJ2-3, with 7 bases aligning to TRBD2. The CDR3 totals 16 residues. After removal of 3 bases from V and 0 bases from J, the junction contained 6 bases not matched to a gene. CDR1 and CDR2 (germline): KGHSH, LQKENI. The CDR3 sequence is CASSPPGGISTDTQYF. The CDR3 DNA sequence: TGTGCCAGCTCACCCCCGGGAGGCATCAGCACAGATACGCAGTATTTT. The full variable domain, in which reference TRBV18 and TRBJ2-3 provide the parts outside the CDR3, is NAGVMQNPRHLVRRRGQEARLRCSPMKGHSHVYWYRQLPEEGLKFMVYLQKENIIDESGMPKERFSAEFPKEGPSILRIQQVVRGDSAAYFCASSPPGGISTDTQYFGPGTRLTVL.

The table lists this clonotype with many counts. The gene calls are TRBV12-3 or TRBV12-4 and TRBJ2-7; either TRBD1 or TRBD2 may fit D (5 bases each). Deletions cut 3 bases from V and 2 bases from J, with 8 bases between. CDR3 length: 13 amino acids. The CDR3: CASSFSGPYEQYF. CDR3 coding DNA: TGTGCCAGCAGTTTTTCGGGGCCCTACGAGCAGTACTTC.

This clonotype was seen at least ten times. This chain uses TRBV25-1 with TRBJ2-7; unclear D gene. Germline CDR1 MGHDK, CDR2 SYGVNS. This CDR3 is 11 amino acids long. Trimming shortened V by 7 bases and J by 1 base, and 5 bases separated the two germline ends. This CDR3 reads CASTASYEQYF. CDR3 DNA: TGTGCCAGCACCGCATCCTACGAGCAGTACTTC.

The CDR3 spells CASSNPAGTSGIGNEQYF. CDR3 sequence (DNA): TGTGCCAGCAGCAACCCCGCCGGGACTAGCGGGATTGGAAACGAGCAGTACTTC. The chain employs TRBV11-1 and TRBJ2-7, with 13 nucleotides matching TRBD2. This CDR3 is built from 18 residues. Germline V lookup: CDR1 SGHAT, CDR2 FQDESV (reference sequence). The J segment lost 5 bases and the V segment lost 5 bases, leaving 15 bases of the junction unmatched.

This clonotype was counted ten times or more. V usage is TRBV20-1 and J usage is TRBJ1-5; D is ambiguous. The CDR3 spans 12 residues. V lost 6 bases and J 7 bases, leaving 13 bases between the germline ends. CDR1 is DFQATT, CDR2 SNEGSKA, per germline (reference sequence). CDR3 loop: CSAGEVSQPQHF. CDR3 bases: TGCAGTGCCGGGGAGGTTTCGCAGCCCCAGCATTTT.

Comments on this clonotype: This clone may be a read error of a much larger clone one base away. The rearrangement links TRBV7-2 to TRBJ2-1, with 9 positions matching TRBD2. After removal of 4 bases from V and 7 bases from J, the junction contained 5 bases not matched to a gene. Looked up from germline, CDR1 is SGHTA and CDR2 is FQGNSA. This CDR3 is 14 amino acids long. In DNA form, the CDR3 reads TGTACCAGCAGCTCTAGCGGGATGCGGAATGAGCAGTTCTTC. Amino acids: CTSSSSGMRNEQFF. Looking up the rest from reference TRBV7-2 and TRBJ2-1 gives the full variable domain: GAGVSQSPSNKVTEKGKDVELRCDPISGHTALYWYRQSLGQGLEFLIYFQGNSAPDKSGLPSDRFSAERTGGSVSTLTIQRTQQEDSAVYLCTSSSSGMRNEQFFGPGTRLTVL.

This clonotype has a count of ten or more. The chain employs TRBV29-1 and TRBJ2-3; D is unclear. V was trimmed by 0 bases and J by 1 base, leaving 8 bases between them. CDR3 size: 14 residues. Germline V gene lookup returns CDR1 SQVTM and CDR2 ANQGSEA. This CDR3 is CSVEDLRRTDTQYF. The CDR3 region has the DNA TGCAGCGTTGAAGATCTGAGACGCACAGATACGCAGTATTTT.

This clonotype was counted ten times or more. In DNA form, the CDR3 reads TGCGCCAGCAGCCATAGGACCCGGGGGGAGAACACCGGGGAGCTGTTTTTT. This translates into CASSHRTRGENTGELFF. This chain joins TRBV5-1 and TRBJ2-2, with 7 bases aligning to TRBD2. Germline CDR1 reads SGHRS; CDR2 reads YFSETQ. The CDR3 consists of 17 residues. The junction had 10 bases not matched to a gene; V was cut back by 4 bases and J by 1 base. Using reference TRBV5-1 and TRBJ2-2 for the parts outside the CDR3, the full variable domain is KAGVTQTPRYLIKTRGQQVTLSCSPISGHRSVSWYQQTPGQGLQFLFEYFSETQRNKGNFPGRFSGRQFSNSRSEMNVSTLELGDSALYLCASSHRTRGENTGELFFGEGSRLTVL.

This clonotype was seen at least ten times. The chain employs TRBV5-6 and TRBJ1-6, with unresolved D. V was cut by 3 bases and J by 8 bases, with 6 bases left in between. Germline-derived CDR1 and CDR2 are SGHDT and YYEEEE. This CDR3 contains 12 residues. The CDR3 nucleotides read TGTGCCAGCAGCTCGTACGATTCACCCCTCCACTTT. Protein sequence: CASSSYDSPLHF. Together with reference TRBV5-6 and TRBJ1-6, the CDR3 gives the full variable domain: DAGVTQSPTHLIKTRGQQVTLRCSPKSGHDTVSWYQQALGQGPQFIFQYYEEEERQRGNFPDRFSGHQFPNYSSELNVNALLLGDSALYLCASSSYDSPLHFGNGTRLTVT.

This clonotype came up many times. The chain employs TRBV10-3 and TRBJ1-1; 7 bases agree with TRBD1. Germline V CDR1 and CDR2: ENHRY, SYGVKD. There are 12 residues in the CDR3. With V trimmed by 10 bases and J by 10 bases, 12 bases remained unmatched. CDR3 protein: CATEGGAGGAFF. The CDR3 DNA reads TGTGCCACGGAGGGGGGCGCAGGGGGAGCTTTCTTT.

This clonotype has at least ten counts. The chain combines TRBV29-1 with TRBJ1-2, with TRBD1 identical over 8 bases. V shed 3 bases and J 3 bases; nucleotides not matched to a gene: 6. Germline V lookup: CDR1 SQVTM, CDR2 ANQGSEA. The CDR3 is 14 residues long. The CDR3 sequence: CSVDSRGQDYGYTF. DNA of the CDR3: TGCAGCGTTGATAGTAGGGGACAGGACTATGGCTACACCTTC. The variable domain in full, with the rest retrieved from reference TRBV29-1 and TRBJ1-2, is SAVISQKPSRDICQRGTSLTIQCQVDSQVTMMFWYRQQPGQSLTLIATANQGSEATYESGFVIDKFPISRPNLTFSTLTVSNMSPEDSSIYLCSVDSRGQDYGYTFGSGTRLTVV.

Ten or more counts support this clonotype. The chain employs TRBV6-5 and TRBJ1-2, with D unclear. V was trimmed by 3 bases and J by 0 bases, leaving 8 bases between them. This CDR3 has 14 amino acids. Germline CDR1 is MNHEY and CDR2 is SVGAGI. The CDR3 loop is CASSYGGTNYGYTF. DNA of the CDR3: TGTGCCAGCAGTTATGGCGGTACTAACTATGGCTACACCTTC.

In its sample, this clonotype was seen many times. This chain connects TRBV27 to TRBJ2-1, with D possibly being TRBD2 (5 bases). Germline CDR1 MNHEY, CDR2 SMNVEV (reference sequence). The CDR3 is 14 residues long. The V gene lost 0 bases and the J gene lost 10 bases, with 13 bases spanning the gap. CDR3 loop: CASSLSLDRGEQFF. In nucleotides, the CDR3 is TGTGCCAGCAGTTTATCGTTGGACCGAGGGGAGCAGTTCTTC.

A few counts support this clonotype. The V gene is TRBV5-1, the J gene TRBJ1-6; 7 nucleotides line up with TRBD1. J gave up 9 bases and V 1 base, and 10 bases lay outside the gene matches. The CDR3 length is 16 residues. Germline CDR1 SGHRS, CDR2 YFSETQ. CDR3 nucleotides: TGCGCCAGCAGCTTGCACCCCGACAGGGATGTTTCACCCCTCCACTTT. Translating it yields CASSLHPDRDVSPLHF.

This clonotype has more than one count but fewer than ten. The J gene is TRBJ2-7, the V gene TRBV5-1; D may be TRBD1 (6 bases). CDR1 and CDR2 from the germline V gene are SGHRS and YFSETQ. Trimming stripped 0 bases from V and 5 bases from J, with 9 bases between. The CDR3 totals 13 residues. The CDR3 DNA is TGCGCCAGCAGCTTGGATAACAGGGACGAGCAGTACTTC. Translating it yields CASSLDNRDEQYF.

This clonotype was seen repeatedly, ten times or more. The chain joins TRBV18 to TRBJ2-7, with D unresolved. V dropped 2 bases and J dropped 4 bases, with 15 bases sitting between them. The CDR3 spans 15 residues. The germline V gene encodes CDR1 KGHSH and CDR2 LQKENI. The DNA of the CDR3 is TGTGCCAGCTCACCATCGGCAAACAACTATTACGAGCAGTACTTC. This translates into CASSPSANNYYEQYF.

The rearrangement links TRBV5-1 to TRBJ1-1; 7 nucleotides line up with TRBD1. The CDR3 loop spans 16 amino acids. Germline CDR1 and CDR2: SGHRS and YFSETQ. The V gene end was trimmed by 0 bases and the J gene end by 4 bases; junction bases not matched to a gene: 9. Written as DNA, the CDR3 is TGCGCCAGCAGCTTGGAGCGACAGGGATGGGGCACTGAAGCTTTCTTT. Protein: CASSLERQGWGTEAFF. The entire variable domain, with the rest obtained from reference TRBV5-1 and TRBJ1-1, is as follows: KAGVTQTPRYLIKTRGQQVTLSCSPISGHRSVSWYQQTPGQGLQFLFEYFSETQRNKGNFPGRFSGRQFSNSRSEMNVSTLELGDSALYLCASSLERQGWGTEAFFGQGTRLTVV.

Many counts were recorded for this clonotype. The chain combines TRBV5-1 with TRBJ1-2; weak D call: TRBD1 (5 bases). Trimming pared 5 bases from V and 5 bases from J, leaving 13 bases between. The CDR3 extends over 13 amino acids. Germline V gene data show CDR1 as SGHRS and CDR2 as YFSETQ. CDR3 sequence reads: CASRSGTSYGYTF. CDR3 sequence (DNA): TGCGCCAGCAGATCCGGGACCTCATATGGCTACACCTTC. The full variable domain, in which reference TRBV5-1 and TRBJ1-2 provide the parts outside the CDR3, is KAGVTQTPRYLIKTRGQQVTLSCSPISGHRSVSWYQQTPGQGLQFLFEYFSETQRNKGNFPGRFSGRQFSNSRSEMNVSTLELGDSALYLCASRSGTSYGYTFGSGTRLTVV.

This clonotype was counted at least ten times. The chain employs TRBV25-1 and TRBJ1-2; D unresolved. CDR3 size: 11 residues. Germline V gene sequence: CDR1 MGHDK, CDR2 SYGVNS. Deletions cut 6 bases from V and 5 bases from J, with 7 bases between. CDR3 coding DNA: TGTGCCAGCAGCCCAGGTTATGGCTACACCTTC. Its protein is CASSPGYGYTF.